The clone carrying this T cell receptor (beta chain) was detected only once. Its target is not known. These data are taken from a study of shared clonotypes between healthy human individuals. Study-level results: Inspection by rarefaction showed sorted-subset sequencing to be incomplete despite large depth.

This CDR3 contains 13 residues. V lost 2 bases, J lost 4 bases, and 9 bases lay in between. Germline loops: CDR1 SGHRS, CDR2 YFSETQ. Sequenced by immunoSEQ multiplex PCR; TCRdb stores in-frame clones only, minus some. The repertoire holds about 2.3 million clones, with approximately 93% as singletons. The sequencing input was naive CD4+ T cells from PBMCs. Sample subset: CD45RA+ positively selected. V is TRBV5-1 and J is TRBJ1-1; D is perhaps TRBD1 (5 bases). This TCR was sampled from a man younger than 30 in good health. Some clones in this sample may be carry-over from other donors' samples. In DNA form, the CDR3 reads TGCGCCAGCAGCTTTTTTGGGGGCACTGAAGCTTTCTTT. It translates to CASSFFGGTEAFF.